This T cell receptor (beta chain) was sequenced in a study of sequential checkpoint blockade in melanoma. Turning to the study itself: DNA from 85 to 95 pretreatment tumor samples underwent TCRβ immunosequencing.

Sample treatment: randomized to nivolumab then ipilimumab (arm A) or the reverse (arm B). Using immunoSEQ multiplex PCR, the repertoire was profiled, and TCRdb retains in-frame clones only, with some absent. The sample holds approximately 4,200 clones, less than 25% seen once. V trimming: 3 bases; J trimming: 3 bases; junction bases outside the gene matches: 3. The length of the CDR3 is 15 residues. Germline CDR1 SGHNT, CDR2 YENEEA. The clonotype comes from a human donor with melanoma. V is TRBV11-3 and J is TRBJ1-5; 9 bases are a match to TRBD1. The source was tumor tissue (inferred from file names), collected from a patient given nivolumab and ipilimumab in sequence. The chain's CDR3 is CASSFGTGNNQPQHF. The DNA of the CDR3 is TGTGCCAGCAGCTTTGGGACAGGGAACAATCAGCCCCAGCATTTT.